These T cell receptor beta chains were read from a single sample in a study of T cell changes during pregnancy in multiple sclerosis. Sequencing used immunoSEQ multiplex PCR; TCRdb keeps in-frame clones, though not all of them. Of more than 55,000 clones detected, over 75% appear once; the ten largest clones hold roughly 2.1%. The sequencing here drew on peripheral blood, taken in the first trimester of pregnancy. These receptor sequences come from a female donor in good health, enrolled as a control in a pregnancy study. Each CDR3 is given with its conserved first and last residue. A D gene is named only where the DNA matches it firmly. Not every row has a clone size; where given, it reads once, few, many or a size class.

V gene	J gene	clone size	D gene	CDR3 protein	CDR3 DNA
TRBV2	TRBJ1-4	.	.	CASSRRSEKLFF	TGTGCCAGCAGTAGGCGGAGTGAAAAACTGTTTTTT
TRBV4-1	TRBJ2-3	.	TRBD2	CASSQDPPPGGRDTQYF	TGCGCCAGCAGCCAAGACCCCCCACCGGGGGGGCGAGATACGCAGTATTTT
TRBV29-1	TRBJ2-5	once	.	CSVEYAETQYF	TGCAGCGTTGAATATGCGGAGACCCAGTACTTC
TRBV11-2	TRBJ2-1	.	.	CASSLVSGSYNEQFF	TGTGCCAGCAGCTTAGTAAGCGGTTCCTACAATGAGCAGTTCTTC
TRBV19	TRBJ2-1	.	.	CASSIELAFLGEQFF	TGTGCCAGTAGTATAGAACTAGCTTTCTTGGGAGAGCAGTTCTTC
TRBV6-1	TRBJ1-4	.	.	CASSERTAGNEKLFF	TGTGCCAGCAGTGAACGGACAGCCGGGAATGAAAAACTGTTTTTT
TRBV9	TRBJ2-1	.	TRBD1	CASSVDRGEQFF	TGTGCCAGCAGCGTAGACAGGGGTGAGCAGTTCTTC
TRBV18	TRBJ2-1	.	TRBD2	CASSPPAGGPSYNEQFF	TGTGCCAGCTCACCACCGGCGGGGGGGCCTTCCTACAATGAGCAGTTCTTC
TRBV5-5	TRBJ2-1	few	TRBD1	CASSRDRVSYNEQFF	TGTGCCAGCAGCCGTGACAGGGTCTCCTACAATGAGCAGTTCTTC
TRBV7-9	TRBJ1-2	.	.	CASSFEGRTNYGYTF	TGTGCCAGCAGCTTCGAGGGCAGAACTAACTATGGCTACACCTTC
TRBV19	TRBJ1-2	.	TRBD1	CASSITGAPGYTF	TGTGCCAGTAGTATCACAGGGGCTCCTGGCTACACCTTC
TRBV5-6	TRBJ2-3	.	.	CASSLDRADTQYF	TGTGCCAGCAGCTTGGATCGAGCAGATACGCAGTATTTT
TRBV28	TRBJ1-1	.	TRBD1	CASRNYSPGQGLVTEAFF	TGTGCCAGCAGAAATTACTCCCCGGGACAGGGGCTTGTCACTGAAGCTTTCTTT
TRBV7-6	TRBJ2-1	.	TRBD2	CASSLSSRGSTSGRSYNEQFF	TGTGCCAGCAGCTTAAGTTCACGCGGGTCGACTAGCGGGAGAAGCTACAATGAGCAGTTCTTC
TRBV29-1	TRBJ2-3	.	TRBD2	CSGVGGDGGTDTQYF	TGCAGCGGTGTCGGGGGGGACGGCGGCACGGATACGCAGTATTTT
TRBV7-2	TRBJ1-1	.	TRBD1	CASRSSPGQGHAEAFF	TGTGCCAGCAGATCTTCTCCGGGACAGGGACACGCTGAAGCTTTCTTT
TRBV19	TRBJ1-5	.	.	CASSFQGPYSNQPQHF	TGTGCCAGTAGTTTTCAGGGGCCCTATAGCAATCAGCCCCAGCATTTT
TRBV5-6	TRBJ1-2	once	TRBD1	CASRLQGATGYTF	TGTGCCAGCAGGTTACAGGGGGCGACAGGCTACACCTTC
TRBV29-1	TRBJ1-5	.	.	CSVGGEGNQPQHF	TGCAGCGTTGGGGGAGAGGGCAATCAGCCCCAGCATTTT
TRBV10-2	TRBJ2-2	once	.	CASRTGGASGGELFF	TGCGCCAGCAGAACTGGGGGGGCCTCCGGCGGGGAGCTGTTTTTT
TRBV6-1	TRBJ1-5	.	.	CASSRRGVGQPQHF	TGTGCCAGCAGTCGCAGGGGAGTTGGGCAGCCCCAGCATTTT
TRBV7-2	TRBJ2-7	.	TRBD1	CASSFNRGQDEQYF	TGTGCCAGCAGCTTTAACAGGGGTCAGGACGAGCAGTACTTC
TRBV28	TRBJ2-4	.	.	CASSLPKNIQYF	TGTGCCAGCAGTTTACCAAAAAACATTCAGTACTTC
TRBV27	TRBJ2-7	.	TRBD1	CASSLGTGEQYF	TGTGCCAGCAGCCTCGGGACAGGTGAGCAGTACTTC
TRBV14	TRBJ2-7	.	.	CASNSVSGPYEQYF	TGTGCCAGCAACTCAGTGAGCGGTCCCTACGAGCAGTACTTC
TRBV4-1	TRBJ2-5	once	TRBD2	CASSRTSGRAQETQYF	TGCGCCAGCAGCCGGACTAGCGGGAGGGCCCAAGAGACCCAGTACTTC
TRBV7-9	TRBJ2-7	.	TRBD2	CASSPPGAGGSYEQYF	TGTGCCAGCAGCCCACCGGGAGCGGGAGGCTCCTACGAGCAGTACTTC
TRBV7-9	TRBJ1-1	.	.	CASSPPQGRIDEAFF	TGTGCCAGCTCACCTCCGCAGGGTCGAATCGATGAAGCTTTCTTT
TRBV2	TRBJ2-1	.	.	CASSEVGVGNEQFF	TGTGCCAGCAGTGAAGTAGGAGTGGGCAATGAGCAGTTCTTC
TRBV27	TRBJ1-5	.	.	CASRSGTKVNQPQHF	TGTGCCAGCAGGTCCGGGACAAAGGTGAACCAGCCCCAGCATTTT
TRBV18	TRBJ1-1	.	.	CASSPGRFVFF	TGTGCCAGCTCTCCGGGTCGTTTTGTGTTCTTT
TRBV28	TRBJ1-2	.	TRBD1	CASSSGQGIGYTF	TGTGCCAGCAGTTCGGGACAGGGGATAGGCTACACCTTC
TRBV28	TRBJ1-1	.	.	CASSLGGVVGTEAFF	TGTGCCAGCAGCCTTGGGGGGGTGGTAGGCACTGAAGCTTTCTTT
TRBV5-1	TRBJ2-7	.	TRBD2	CASSLRSGVIYEQYF	TGCGCCAGCAGCTTGCGTAGCGGGGTGATATACGAGCAGTACTTC
TRBV5-4	TRBJ2-1	.	TRBD2	CASSLGLADNEQFF	TGTGCCAGCAGCTTGGGACTAGCGGACAATGAGCAGTTCTTC
TRBV6-1	TRBJ1-6	.	.	CASNPRGSPLHF	TGTGCCAGTAATCCCCGGGGTTCACCCCTCCACTTT
TRBV4-1	TRBJ1-2	few	TRBD1	CASSPGTGSYGYTF	TGCGCCAGCAGTCCGGGGACAGGAAGCTATGGCTACACCTTC